In its sample, the clone carrying this T cell receptor beta chain was seen a few times. What it binds is unknown. This sample was included in a study of T cell repertoires in cytomegalovirus infection. The wider study: Both a matching HLA type and CMV infection were indicated by public TCR beta signatures. Study-wide points: In two of eight donors, the top clonotype was HLA-C-restricted CMV-specific.

This CDR3 is built from 15 residues. Per germline, CDR1 SEHNR and CDR2 FQNEAQ (reference sequence). Trimming cost V 5 bases and J 3 bases, with 13 bases left between them. TCRdb processed the reads anew with MiXCR; each CDR3 protein has one entry. This sample has more than 200,000 distinct CDR3 sequences, with less than 9.5% found just once. Material for sequencing was PBMCs. The V and J genes are TRBV7-9 and TRBJ1-4, with D possibly matching TRBD1 (5 bases). The origin of this receptor is a human donor in good health (CMV status not recorded). Some clones in this sample may be carry-over from other donors' samples. CDR3 protein: CASSPPGRPNEKLFF. The CDR3 coding sequence is TGTGCCAGCAGCCCACCGGGACGCCCTAATGAAAAACTGTTTTTT.